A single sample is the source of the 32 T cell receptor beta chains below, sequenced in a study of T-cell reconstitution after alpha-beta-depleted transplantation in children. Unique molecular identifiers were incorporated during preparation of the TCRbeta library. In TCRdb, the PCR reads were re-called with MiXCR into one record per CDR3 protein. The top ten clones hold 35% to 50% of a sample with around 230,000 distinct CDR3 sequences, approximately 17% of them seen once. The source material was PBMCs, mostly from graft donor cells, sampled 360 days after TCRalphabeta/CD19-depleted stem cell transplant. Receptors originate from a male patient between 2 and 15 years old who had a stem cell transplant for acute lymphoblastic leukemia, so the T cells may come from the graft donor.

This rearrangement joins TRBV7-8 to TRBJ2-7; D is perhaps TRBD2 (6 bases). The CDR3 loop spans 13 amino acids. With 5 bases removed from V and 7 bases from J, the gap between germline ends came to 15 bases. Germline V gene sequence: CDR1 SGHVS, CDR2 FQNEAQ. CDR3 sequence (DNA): TGTGCCAGCAGCCAGGTCCCGGCGGGGGAGCAGTACTTC. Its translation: CASSQVPAGEQYF. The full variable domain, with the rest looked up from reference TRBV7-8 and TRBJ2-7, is GAGVSQSPRYKVAKRGQDVALRCDPISGHVSLFWYQQALGQGPEFLTYFQNEAQLDKSGLPSDRFFAERPEGSVSTLKIQRTQQEDSAVYLCASSQVPAGEQYFGPGTRLTVT.

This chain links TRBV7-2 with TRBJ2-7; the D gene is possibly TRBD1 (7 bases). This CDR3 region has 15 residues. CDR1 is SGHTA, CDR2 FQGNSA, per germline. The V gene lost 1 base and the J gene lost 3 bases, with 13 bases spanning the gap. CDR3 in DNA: TGTGCCAGCAGCTTAGTGGAGGGGGCGAGCTACGAGCAGTACTTC. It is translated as CASSLVEGASYEQYF.

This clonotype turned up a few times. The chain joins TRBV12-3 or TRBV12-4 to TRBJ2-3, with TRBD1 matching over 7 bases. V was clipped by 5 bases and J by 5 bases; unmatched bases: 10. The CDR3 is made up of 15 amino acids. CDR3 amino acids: CASSPRVGGQDTQYF. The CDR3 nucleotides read TGTGCCAGCAGTCCTAGGGTAGGGGGCCAAGATACGCAGTATTTT.

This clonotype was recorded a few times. CDR3 nucleotides: TGTGCCAGCAGCCTAACTAGCTTCGGGGAGCTGTTTTTT. Encoded protein: CASSLTSFGELFF. The chain combines TRBV2 with TRBJ2-2, with D possibly TRBD2 on 6 matching bases. The CDR3 loop spans 13 amino acids. With 6 bases removed from V and 7 bases from J, the gap between germline ends came to 12 bases. Per germline, CDR1 SNHLY and CDR2 FYNNEI.

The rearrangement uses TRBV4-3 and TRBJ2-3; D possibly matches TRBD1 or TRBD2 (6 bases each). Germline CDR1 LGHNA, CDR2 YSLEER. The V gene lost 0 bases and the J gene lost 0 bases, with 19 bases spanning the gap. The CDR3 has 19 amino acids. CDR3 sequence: CASSQDGGGDRVSTDTQYF. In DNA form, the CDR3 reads TGCGCCAGCAGCCAAGATGGGGGCGGGGATCGGGTCAGCACAGATACGCAGTATTTT.

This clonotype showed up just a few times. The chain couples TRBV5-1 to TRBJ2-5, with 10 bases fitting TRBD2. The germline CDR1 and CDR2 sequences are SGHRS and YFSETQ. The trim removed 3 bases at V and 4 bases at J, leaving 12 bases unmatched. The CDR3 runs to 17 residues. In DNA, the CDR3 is TGCGCCAGCAGCTCGACGCCTAGCGGGGGAGGCGGAGAGACCCAGTACTTC. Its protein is CASSSTPSGGGGETQYF. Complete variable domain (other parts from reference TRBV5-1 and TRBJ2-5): KAGVTQTPRYLIKTRGQQVTLSCSPISGHRSVSWYQQTPGQGLQFLFEYFSETQRNKGNFPGRFSGRQFSNSRSEMNVSTLELGDSALYLCASSSTPSGGGGETQYFGPGTRLLVL.

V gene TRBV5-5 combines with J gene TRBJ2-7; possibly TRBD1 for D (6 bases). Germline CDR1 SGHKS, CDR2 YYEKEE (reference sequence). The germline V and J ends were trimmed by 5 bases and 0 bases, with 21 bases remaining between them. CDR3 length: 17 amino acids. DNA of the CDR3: TGTGCCAGCAGGTTTAAAGGGAACCGGGACAACTCCTACGAGCAGTACTTC. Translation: CASRFKGNRDNSYEQYF.

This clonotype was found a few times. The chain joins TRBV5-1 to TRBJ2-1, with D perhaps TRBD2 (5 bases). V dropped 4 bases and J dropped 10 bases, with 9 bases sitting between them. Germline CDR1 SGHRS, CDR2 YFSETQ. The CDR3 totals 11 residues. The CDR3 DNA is TGCGCCAGCAGCAGTAGAGGGGAGCAGTTCTTC. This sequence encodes CASSSRGEQFF.

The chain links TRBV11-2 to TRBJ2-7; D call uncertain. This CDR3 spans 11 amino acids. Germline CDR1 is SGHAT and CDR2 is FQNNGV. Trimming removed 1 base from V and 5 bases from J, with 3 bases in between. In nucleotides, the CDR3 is TGTGCCAGCAGCTTAGTCAACGAGCAGTACTTC. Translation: CASSLVNEQYF.

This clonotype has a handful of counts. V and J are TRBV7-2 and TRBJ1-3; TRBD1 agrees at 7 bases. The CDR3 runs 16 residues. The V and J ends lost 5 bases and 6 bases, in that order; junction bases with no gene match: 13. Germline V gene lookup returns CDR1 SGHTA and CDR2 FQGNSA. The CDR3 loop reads CASSPWDRSALNTIYF. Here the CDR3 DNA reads TGTGCCAGCAGCCCGTGGGACAGATCCGCCCTAAACACCATATATTTT.

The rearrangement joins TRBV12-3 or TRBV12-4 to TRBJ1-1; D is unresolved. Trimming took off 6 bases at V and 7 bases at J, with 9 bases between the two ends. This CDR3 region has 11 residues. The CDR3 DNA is TGTGCCAGCAGCCCCCGTGGTGAAGCTTTCTTT. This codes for CASSPRGEAFF.

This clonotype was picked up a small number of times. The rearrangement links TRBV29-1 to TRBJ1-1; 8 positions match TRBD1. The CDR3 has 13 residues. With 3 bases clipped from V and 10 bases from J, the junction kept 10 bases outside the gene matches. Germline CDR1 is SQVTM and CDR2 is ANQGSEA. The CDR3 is CSVDLGRGRSAFF. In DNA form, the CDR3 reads TGCAGCGTTGACTTGGGCAGGGGGCGATCAGCTTTCTTT.

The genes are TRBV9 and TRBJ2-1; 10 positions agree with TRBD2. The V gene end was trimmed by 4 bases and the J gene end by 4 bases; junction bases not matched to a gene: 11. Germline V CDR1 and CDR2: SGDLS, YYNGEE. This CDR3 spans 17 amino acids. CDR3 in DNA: TGTGCCAGCAGCCAGAGGGTAGCGGGGGGCCGTTACAATGAGCAGTTCTTC. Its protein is CASSQRVAGGRYNEQFF.

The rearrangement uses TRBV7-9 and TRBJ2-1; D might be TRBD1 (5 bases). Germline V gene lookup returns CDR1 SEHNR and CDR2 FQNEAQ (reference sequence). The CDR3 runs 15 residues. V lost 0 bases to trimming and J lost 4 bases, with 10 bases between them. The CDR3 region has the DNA TGTGCCAGCAGCTTAGCGGGGCGGCTATACAATGAGCAGTTCTTC. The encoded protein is CASSLAGRLYNEQFF.

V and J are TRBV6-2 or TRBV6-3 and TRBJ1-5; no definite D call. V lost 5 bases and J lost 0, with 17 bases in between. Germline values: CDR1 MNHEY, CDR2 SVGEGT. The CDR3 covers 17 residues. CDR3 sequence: CASSPRGGIYSNQPQHF. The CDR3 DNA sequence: TGTGCCAGCAGTCCCCGAGGAGGGATTTATAGCAATCAGCCCCAGCATTTT.

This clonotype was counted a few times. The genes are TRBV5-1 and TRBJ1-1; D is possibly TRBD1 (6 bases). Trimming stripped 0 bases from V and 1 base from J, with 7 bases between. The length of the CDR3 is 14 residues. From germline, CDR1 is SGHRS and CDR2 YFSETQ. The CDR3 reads CASSLGQENTEAFF. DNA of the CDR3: TGCGCCAGCAGCTTGGGACAGGAGAACACTGAAGCTTTCTTT.

CDR3: CASSLPRGGDTEAFF. The CDR3 DNA follows: TGTGCCAGCAGCTTACCCAGGGGGGGCGACACTGAAGCTTTCTTT. The V call is TRBV7-2, the J call TRBJ1-1, with 7 bases fitting TRBD1. The CDR3 totals 15 residues. CDR1 and CDR2 from the germline V gene are SGHTA and FQGNSA. With V trimmed by 2 bases and J by 3 bases, 6 bases remained unmatched.

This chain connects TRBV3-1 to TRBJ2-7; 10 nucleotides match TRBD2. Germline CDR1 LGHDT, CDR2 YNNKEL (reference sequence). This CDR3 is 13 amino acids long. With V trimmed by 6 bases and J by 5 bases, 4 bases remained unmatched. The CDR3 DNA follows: TGTGCCAGCAGTCCTAGCGGGAGCGACGAGCAGTACTTC. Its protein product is CASSPSGSDEQYF.

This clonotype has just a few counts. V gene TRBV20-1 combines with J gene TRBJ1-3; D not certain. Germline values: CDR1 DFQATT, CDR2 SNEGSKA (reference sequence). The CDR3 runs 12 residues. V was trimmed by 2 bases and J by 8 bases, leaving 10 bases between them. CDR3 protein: CSARSRGDTIYF. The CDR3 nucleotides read TGCAGTGCTAGAAGTCGGGGAGACACCATATATTTT.

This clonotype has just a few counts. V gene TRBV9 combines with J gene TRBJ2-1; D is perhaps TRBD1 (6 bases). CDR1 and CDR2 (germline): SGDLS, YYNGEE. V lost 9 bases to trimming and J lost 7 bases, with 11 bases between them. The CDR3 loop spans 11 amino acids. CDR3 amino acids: CAIHRVNEQFF. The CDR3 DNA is TGTGCCATCCACAGGGTGAATGAGCAGTTCTTC.

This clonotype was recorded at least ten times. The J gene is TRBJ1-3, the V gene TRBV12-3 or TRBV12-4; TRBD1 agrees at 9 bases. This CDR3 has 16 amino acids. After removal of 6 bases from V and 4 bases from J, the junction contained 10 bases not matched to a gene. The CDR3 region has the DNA TGTGCCAGCAGGTACTGGACAGGGGAGGCCGGAAACACCATATATTTT. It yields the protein CASRYWTGEAGNTIYF.

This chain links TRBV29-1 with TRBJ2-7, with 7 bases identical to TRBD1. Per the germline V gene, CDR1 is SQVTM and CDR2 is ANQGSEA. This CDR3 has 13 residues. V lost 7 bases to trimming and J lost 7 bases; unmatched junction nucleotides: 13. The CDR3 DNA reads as TGCAGCGCGGCCCAGGACAGGAGTGTGGAGCAGTACTTC. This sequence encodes CSAAQDRSVEQYF.

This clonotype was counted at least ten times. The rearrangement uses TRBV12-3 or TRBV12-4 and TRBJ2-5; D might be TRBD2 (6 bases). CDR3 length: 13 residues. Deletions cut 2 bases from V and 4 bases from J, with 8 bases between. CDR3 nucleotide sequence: TGTGCCAGCAGTTTAAGGGGAGGAGAGACCCAGTACTTC. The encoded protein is CASSLRGGETQYF.

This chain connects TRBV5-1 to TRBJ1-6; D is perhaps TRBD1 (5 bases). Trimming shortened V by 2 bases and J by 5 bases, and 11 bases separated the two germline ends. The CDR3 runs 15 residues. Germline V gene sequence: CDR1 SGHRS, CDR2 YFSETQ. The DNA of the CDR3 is TGCGCCAGCAGCTTCCGGGACGGGGATAATTCACCCCTCCACTTT. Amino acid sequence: CASSFRDGDNSPLHF.

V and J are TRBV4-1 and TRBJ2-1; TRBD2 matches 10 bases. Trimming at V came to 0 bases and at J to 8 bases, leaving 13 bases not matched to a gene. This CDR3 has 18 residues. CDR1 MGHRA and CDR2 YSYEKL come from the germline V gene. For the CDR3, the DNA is TGCGCCAGCAGCCAAGATGGGGAAGCGGGGGGGCTTTGGGATGAGCAGTTCTTC. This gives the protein CASSQDGEAGGLWDEQFF.

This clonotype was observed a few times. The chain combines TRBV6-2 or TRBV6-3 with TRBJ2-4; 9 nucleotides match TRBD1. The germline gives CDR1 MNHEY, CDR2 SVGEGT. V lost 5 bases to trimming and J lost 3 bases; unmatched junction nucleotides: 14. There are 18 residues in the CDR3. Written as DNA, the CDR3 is TGTGCCAGCAGTCGCCGGGACAGGGCGTCATCCGTCAAAAACATTCAGTACTTC. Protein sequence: CASSRRDRASSVKNIQYF.

The CDR3 here is CASSPTSQATYNEQFF. The CDR3, as DNA: TGTGCCAGCTCACCGACTAGCCAAGCCACGTACAATGAGCAGTTCTTC. The chain uses TRBV18 and TRBJ2-1; 7 bases fit TRBD2. The CDR3 contains 16 residues. The germline V gene encodes CDR1 KGHSH and CDR2 LQKENI. Germline trimming cut 3 bases from V and 4 bases from J; bases unmatched to any gene: 9.

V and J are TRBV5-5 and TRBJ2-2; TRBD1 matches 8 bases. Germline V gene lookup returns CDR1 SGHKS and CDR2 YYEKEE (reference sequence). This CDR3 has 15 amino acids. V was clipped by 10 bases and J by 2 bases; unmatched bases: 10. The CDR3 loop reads CASYRDRSNTGELFF. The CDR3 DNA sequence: TGTGCCTCCTACAGGGACAGGTCTAACACCGGGGAGCTGTTTTTT.

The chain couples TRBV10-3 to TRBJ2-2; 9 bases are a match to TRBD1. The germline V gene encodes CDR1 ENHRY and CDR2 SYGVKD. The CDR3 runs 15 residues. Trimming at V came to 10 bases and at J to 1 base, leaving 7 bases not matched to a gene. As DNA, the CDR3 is TGTGCCAGCCAAACAGGGGGCTGGAACACCGGGGAGCTGTTTTTT. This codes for CASQTGGWNTGELFF.

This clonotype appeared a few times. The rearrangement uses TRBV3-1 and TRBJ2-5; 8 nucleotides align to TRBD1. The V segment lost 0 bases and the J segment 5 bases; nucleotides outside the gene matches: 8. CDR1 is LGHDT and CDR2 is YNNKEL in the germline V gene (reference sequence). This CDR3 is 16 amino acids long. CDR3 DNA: TGTGCCAGCAGCCAAGATTACGCAGGGGGCCGGGAGACCCAGTACTTC. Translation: CASSQDYAGGRETQYF.

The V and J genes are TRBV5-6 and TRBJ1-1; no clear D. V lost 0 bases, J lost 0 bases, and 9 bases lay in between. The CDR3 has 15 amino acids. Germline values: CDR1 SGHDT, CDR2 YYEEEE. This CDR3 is CASSLVYGLNTEAFF. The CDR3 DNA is TGTGCCAGCAGCTTGGTCTACGGATTGAACACTGAAGCTTTCTTT.

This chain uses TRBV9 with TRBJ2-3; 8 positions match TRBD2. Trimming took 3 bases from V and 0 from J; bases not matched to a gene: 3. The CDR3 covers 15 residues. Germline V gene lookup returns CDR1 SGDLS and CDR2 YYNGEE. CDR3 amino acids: CASSAGGASTDTQYF. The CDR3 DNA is TGTGCCAGCAGCGCGGGGGGGGCTAGCACAGATACGCAGTATTTT.